This record covers a single T cell receptor beta chain. Its antigen is unidentified. The sample is drawn from a study of identical twins. A single record per CDR3 protein comes from TCRdb applying MiXCR to the 5' RACE reads. The sample consists of 450,000 or so distinct CDR3 sequences, less than 25% of them appearing once. Donors were all healthy Caucasians. CDR1 SGHRS and CDR2 YFSETQ come from the germline V gene. The CDR3 is 14 amino acids. Deletions cut 0 bases from V and 4 bases from J, with 11 bases between. Study results and caveats: There is a chance that invariant MAIT and iNKT cells partially muddied zero-insertion analyses.

The same sample was also studied in work on T cells expressing NK-cell markers. That work adds: Dominant NKG2C+ clonotypes made up roughly 1.0-8% of CD8+ T cells in roughly 6 donors.

The source is a woman under 30 in good health. The genes are TRBV5-1 and TRBJ2-7; D is perhaps TRBD1 (6 bases). The sample consisted of CD4+ T cells sorted from blood. For the CDR3, the DNA is TGCGCCAGCAGCTTGGAGGGGGAGCGGTACGAGCAGTACTTC. This codes for CASSLEGERYEQYF.